This paragraph reports one TCR beta chain. The V and J ends lost 6 bases and 4 bases, in that order; junction bases with no gene match: 5. Germline CDR1 reads MGHRA; CDR2 reads YSYEKL. This CDR3 region has 13 residues. This specimen comes from a study of T cell changes during pregnancy in multiple sclerosis. The protocol was immunoSEQ multiplex PCR, while the TCRdb copy is restricted to in-frame clones and leaves out a portion. The sample shows 46,000 or so clones, roughly 90% of them seen only once. The chain has TRBV4-1 and TRBJ1-2; 7 positions match TRBD1. The sequence came from a female donor in good health, enrolled as a control in a pregnancy study. The material was peripheral blood, obtained in the second trimester of pregnancy. The CDR3 DNA sequence: TGCGCCAGCAGTCCCGGGACAGTCTATGGCTACACCTTC. This codes for CASSPGTVYGYTF.